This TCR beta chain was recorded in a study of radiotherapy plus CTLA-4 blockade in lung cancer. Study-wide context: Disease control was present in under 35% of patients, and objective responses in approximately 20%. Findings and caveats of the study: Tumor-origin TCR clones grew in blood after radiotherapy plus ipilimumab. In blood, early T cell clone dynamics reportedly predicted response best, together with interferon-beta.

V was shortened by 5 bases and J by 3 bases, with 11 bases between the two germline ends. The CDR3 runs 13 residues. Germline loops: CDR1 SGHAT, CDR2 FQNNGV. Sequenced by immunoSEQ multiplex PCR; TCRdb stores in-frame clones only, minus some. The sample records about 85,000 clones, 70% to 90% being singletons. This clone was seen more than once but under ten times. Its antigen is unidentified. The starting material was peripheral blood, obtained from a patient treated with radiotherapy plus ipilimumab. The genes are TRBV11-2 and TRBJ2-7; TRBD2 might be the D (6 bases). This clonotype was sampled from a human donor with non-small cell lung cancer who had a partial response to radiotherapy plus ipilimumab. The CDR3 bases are TGTGCCAGCAGCCTGGGACTTAACTACGAGCAGTACTTC. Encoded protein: CASSLGLNYEQYF.